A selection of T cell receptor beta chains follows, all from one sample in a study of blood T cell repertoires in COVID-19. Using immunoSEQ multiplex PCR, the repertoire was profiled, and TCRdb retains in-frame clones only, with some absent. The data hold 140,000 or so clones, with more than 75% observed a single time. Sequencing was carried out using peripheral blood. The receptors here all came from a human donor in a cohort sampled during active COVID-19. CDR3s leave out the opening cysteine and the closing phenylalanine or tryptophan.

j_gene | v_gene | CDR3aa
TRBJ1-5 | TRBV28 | ASRQTRTGLNQPQH
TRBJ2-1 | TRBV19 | ASSPPGSNNEQF
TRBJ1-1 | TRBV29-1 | SARDRMNTEAF
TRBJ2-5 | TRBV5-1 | ASRLSERVQETQY
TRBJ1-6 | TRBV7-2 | ASSPVENSPLH
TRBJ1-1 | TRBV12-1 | ASSSDQTGGTEAF
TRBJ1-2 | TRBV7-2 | ASSLNSPNYGYT
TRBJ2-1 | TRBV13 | ASSFSGRFYEQF
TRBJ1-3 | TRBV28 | ASSLMARGNTIY
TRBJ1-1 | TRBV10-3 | AISESSSRQDLGRGLLNTEAF
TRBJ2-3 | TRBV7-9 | ASSLLDRATDTQY
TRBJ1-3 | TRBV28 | ASWTGSSGNTIY
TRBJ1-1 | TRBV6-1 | ASSERGTVTEAF
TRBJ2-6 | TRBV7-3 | ASSPPGGITGANVLT
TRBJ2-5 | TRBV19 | ASSIGRGWGGETQY
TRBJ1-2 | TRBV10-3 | AIGDKEGQGYYGYT
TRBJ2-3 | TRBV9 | ASSVGQGVSTDTQY
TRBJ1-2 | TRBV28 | ASRGSGIYGYT
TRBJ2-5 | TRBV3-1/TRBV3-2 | ASGMAGWSRETQY
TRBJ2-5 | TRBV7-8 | ASSFTTPTSGRIETQY
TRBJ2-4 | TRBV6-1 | ASSAGSEGAKNIQY
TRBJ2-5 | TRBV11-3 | ASSSRRGQGQETQY
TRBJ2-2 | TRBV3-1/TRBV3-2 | ASSHRTGGTGELF
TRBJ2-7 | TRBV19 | ASSIEVAYEQY
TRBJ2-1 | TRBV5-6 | ASRLTSGRVHYNEQF
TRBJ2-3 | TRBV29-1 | SATPSGSSTDTQY
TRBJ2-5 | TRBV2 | ASKGGIHQETQY
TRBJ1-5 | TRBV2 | ASSEIRQGAGPQH
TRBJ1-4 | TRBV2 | ASSDGGSDEKLF
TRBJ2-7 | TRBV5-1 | ASSPRGPREGEQY
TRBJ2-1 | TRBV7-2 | ASSLDIGSARKQF
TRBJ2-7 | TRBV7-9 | ASSHLTGGGYEQY
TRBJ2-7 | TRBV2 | ASMPAVAYEQY
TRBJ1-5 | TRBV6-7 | ASSYSKDRDRNQPQH
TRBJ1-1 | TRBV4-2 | ASSQDVPAQGANTEAF
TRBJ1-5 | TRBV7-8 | ASSSRTGDQPQH
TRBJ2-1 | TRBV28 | ASSAAGTSGRNF
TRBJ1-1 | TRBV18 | ASSPNIEDTEAF
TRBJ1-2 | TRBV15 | ATSRPPGQGARLNYGYT
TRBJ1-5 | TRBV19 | ASSMVWARSYSNQPQH
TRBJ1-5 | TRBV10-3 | AISANRGDNQPQH
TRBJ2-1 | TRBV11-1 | ASSLRDRYNEQF
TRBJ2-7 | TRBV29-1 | SVSGTEPYEQY
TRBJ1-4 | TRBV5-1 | ASSRHPNRGTNEKLF
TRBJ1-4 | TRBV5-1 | ASSLGQDQGKLF
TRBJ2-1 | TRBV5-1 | ASSNGLAASSSYNEQF